This T cell receptor (beta chain) derives from a study of control samples from healthy donors and cancer patients. Germline CDR1 WNHNN, CDR2 SYGVQD (reference sequence). V was clipped by 5 bases and J by 2 bases, with 18 bases between them. CDR3 length equals 16 residues. Data came from immunoSEQ multiplex PCR; TCRdb stores just in-frame clones and leaves some out. Of about 94,000 clones in the sample, 90% were seen once. This TCR was recovered from a woman aged 18 to 35 in good health. Sequenced input: blood. The chain recombines TRBV10-1 with TRBJ1-1; D is undetermined. The CDR3 DNA sequence: TGCGCCAGCAGTCTGACTCAATCTACCGTAAACACTGAAGCTTTCTTT. Its translation: CASSLTQSTVNTEAFF.